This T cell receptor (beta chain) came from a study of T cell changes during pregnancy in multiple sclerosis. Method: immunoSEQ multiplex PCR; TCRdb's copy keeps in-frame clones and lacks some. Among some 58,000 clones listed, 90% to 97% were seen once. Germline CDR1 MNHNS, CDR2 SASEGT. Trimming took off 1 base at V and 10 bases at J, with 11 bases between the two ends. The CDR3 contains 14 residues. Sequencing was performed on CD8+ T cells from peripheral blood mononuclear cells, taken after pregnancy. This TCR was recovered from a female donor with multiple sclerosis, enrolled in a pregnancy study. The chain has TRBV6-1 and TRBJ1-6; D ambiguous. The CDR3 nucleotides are TGTGCCAGCAGTGAAGGGTGGGGAGAGTCACCCCTCCACTTT. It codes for CASSEGWGESPLHF.